These T cell receptor beta chains were read from a single sample in a study of a mutant IDH1 vaccine in newly diagnosed glioma. No cognate antigen is known for these TCRs. Clones were read by immunoSEQ multiplex PCR, and TCRdb kept only the in-frame ones, dropping some. The data contain 60,000 or so clones, about 81% of them singletons. The source material was PBMCs, sampled from a glioma patient whose treatment included an IDH1 peptide vaccine. The receptors were sampled from a woman aged 40 to 50 with glioma. Some clones in this sample may be carry-over from other donors' samples. Both conserved end residues are part of each CDR3. D genes are given only for firm matches. The size of a clone is reported for some rows only, either as once, few or many, or as a class for expanded clones.

TRBV15	TRBJ1-2	-	-	TGTGCCACCAGCAGTTCCCCGTCGGCGACAGCCTATGGCTACACCTTC	CATSSSPSATAYGYTF
TRBV6-1	TRBJ2-7	TRBD2	-	TGTGCCAGCAGTGCTTTCTCCGGGGGGGCCGGTGAGCAGTACTTC	CASSAFSGGAGEQYF
TRBV13	TRBJ1-1	-	-	TGTGCCAGCAGCGCCGGGACGAACACTGAAGCTTTCTTT	CASSAGTNTEAFF
TRBV2	TRBJ1-2	-	-	TGTGCCAGCAGTGAACACCCAGTGACCCTCTTCTATGGCTACACCTTC	CASSEHPVTLFYGYTF
TRBV27	TRBJ1-2	-	-	TGTGCCAGCAGTTTATCAGGCACGAGCTATGGCTACACCTTC	CASSLSGTSYGYTF
TRBV9	TRBJ1-5	-	-	TGTGCCAGCAGCGTATTCCCGGGTCAGCCCCAGCATTTT	CASSVFPGQPQHF
TRBV19	TRBJ1-1	-	-	TGTGCCAGTAGTTTTGGCAGGACTAACACTGAAGCTTTCTTT	CASSFGRTNTEAFF
TRBV9	TRBJ2-2	TRBD1	-	TGTGCCAGCAGTCATCCCTCTACAGGGGGCACCGGGGAGCTGTTTTTT	CASSHPSTGGTGELFF
TRBV2	TRBJ1-2	-	-	TGTGCCAGCAGACCGCCGGAGCGTTTTCGGTATGGCTACACCTTC	CASRPPERFRYGYTF
TRBV11-2	TRBJ1-5	-	-	TGTGCCAGCAGCTTAGACTCGAGAAGTTCAGGGCCCCAGCATTTT	CASSLDSRSSGPQHF
TRBV7-2	TRBJ2-6	-	-	TGTGCCAGCAGCCCAGAGTCTGGGGCCAACGTCCTGACTTTC	CASSPESGANVLTF
TRBV9	TRBJ1-5	-	-	TGTGCCAGCAGCGGGTCGGGAGGGAATCAGCCCCAGCATTTT	CASSGSGGNQPQHF
TRBV30	TRBJ1-6	-	-	TGTGCCTGGAAGGGGGACGGGAGCTCCTATAATTCACCCCTCCACTTT	CAWKGDGSSYNSPLHF
TRBV7-2	TRBJ2-6	-	-	TGTGCCAGCAGCTTAGCGCCCCGGAGTTGGGACTCTGGGGCCAACGTCCTGACTTTC	CASSLAPRSWDSGANVLTF
TRBV7-8	TRBJ2-5	-	-	TGTGCCAGCAGCTTAGTGTTGGGTACCCCTCAAGAGACCCAGTACTTC	CASSLVLGTPQETQYF
TRBV6-6	TRBJ1-3	-	few	TGTGCCAGCAGTTACTCGAGCGGCAACGGAAACACCATATATTTT	CASSYSSGNGNTIYF
TRBV7-8	TRBJ2-6	TRBD1	-	TGTGCCAGCAGCGGGACAGGGATCTCGGGGGCCAACGTCCTGACTTTC	CASSGTGISGANVLTF
TRBV19	TRBJ1-2	TRBD1	once	TGTGCCAGTACCTGGACAGGGGGGGACTATGGCTACACCTTC	CASTWTGGDYGYTF
TRBV7-6	TRBJ2-5	-	-	TGTGCCAGCAGCTTAGGCTTGCTTGAAGAGACCCAGTACTTC	CASSLGLLEETQYF
TRBV11-2	TRBJ1-1	TRBD1	-	TGTGCCAGCAGCTTAGTTGGGACAGGGGGCAGGAACACTGAAGCTTTCTTT	CASSLVGTGGRNTEAFF
TRBV9	TRBJ1-2	TRBD1	-	TGTGCCAGCAGCGTAAAGACAGGGGGCAGGGGCTACACCTTC	CASSVKTGGRGYTF
TRBV30	TRBJ1-6	TRBD1	once	TGTGCCTGGACAATCCGCGGACAGGCTAATTCACCCCTCCACTTT	CAWTIRGQANSPLHF
TRBV6-4	TRBJ1-1	-	-	TGTGCCAGCAGTGACGGGATGAACACTGAAGCTTTCTTT	CASSDGMNTEAFF
TRBV15	TRBJ1-1	-	-	TGTGCCACCAATCGCAGGGATCGCGACACTGAAGCTTTCTTT	CATNRRDRDTEAFF
TRBV7-9	TRBJ1-1	-	-	TGTGCCAGCAGCCGGATAGAGGGGAGCACTGAAGCTTTCTTT	CASSRIEGSTEAFF
TRBV5-1	TRBJ2-7	TRBD2	-	TGCGCCAGCGCCCGTTTGTTAGGGACTAAGGACTACGAGCAGTACTTC	CASARLLGTKDYEQYF
TRBV6-1	TRBJ2-3	TRBD2	-	TGTGCCAGCAGTGAGGGGTTCGCGGGGGGGTGGACAGATACGCAGTATTTT	CASSEGFAGGWTDTQYF
TRBV5-6	TRBJ1-6	-	-	TGTGCCAGCAGCTTGGTGAATTCACCCCTCCACTTT	CASSLVNSPLHF
TRBV6-5	TRBJ1-5	TRBD1	-	TGTGCCAGCAGTTCCGACAGGGGGCATCAGCCCCAGCATTTT	CASSSDRGHQPQHF
TRBV7-9	TRBJ2-5	TRBD2	once	TGTGCCAGCAGCTTACCGCGGGGGGCCGGGGAGACCCAGTACTTC	CASSLPRGAGETQYF
TRBV30	TRBJ2-7	TRBD1	-	TGTGCCTGGAGAGACAGGGGGCGGTCGTACGAGCAGTACTTC	CAWRDRGRSYEQYF
TRBV7-9	TRBJ1-4	-	-	TGTGCCAGCAGCTTTGACCCGGGTGGGGAAAAACTGTTTTTT	CASSFDPGGEKLFF
TRBV4-2	TRBJ2-2	-	-	TGTGCCAGCAGCCAGGGGCTCAGGGAAAACACCGGGGAGCTGTTTTTT	CASSQGLRENTGELFF
TRBV27	TRBJ2-3	-	-	TGTGCCAGCAGAACCGGGACAGATACGCAGTATTTT	CASRTGTDTQYF
TRBV6-9	TRBJ1-2	-	few	TGTGCCAGCACGAGTTGCTACTATGGCTACACCTTC	CASTSCYYGYTF
TRBV5-1	TRBJ1-5	-	-	TGCGCCAGCAGCTTGGTTCTGGGGGGTCAGCCCCAGCATTTT	CASSLVLGGQPQHF
TRBV23-1	TRBJ1-6	-	-	TGCGCCAGCACCTCCGCCTATAATTCACCCCTCCACTTT	CASTSAYNSPLHF
TRBV18	TRBJ1-1	-	-	TGTGCCAGCTCACCCCAAGGGGTACTGAACACTGAAGCTTTCTTT	CASSPQGVLNTEAFF
TRBV13	TRBJ1-1	-	-	TGTGCCAGCAGCTTAGGAGGGAAGAACACTGAAGCTTTCTTT	CASSLGGKNTEAFF
TRBV2	TRBJ2-2	TRBD2	-	TGTGCCAGCAGTATCCCACTGCGCGGGGGGGGCACCGGGGAGCTGTTTTTT	CASSIPLRGGGTGELFF
TRBV5-1	TRBJ2-5	TRBD1	-	TGCGCCAGCAACCAACAGGGGGCCCTGGAGACCCAGTACTTC	CASNQQGALETQYF
TRBV30	TRBJ1-1	-	medium-sized	TGTGCCTGGACTGTAGGGGCCCGCGCTGAAGCTTTCTTT	CAWTVGARAEAFF
TRBV5-1	TRBJ2-1	TRBD1	-	TGCGCCAGCAGCTTGGAGAGGGACAGCACCTACAATGAGCAGTTCTTC	CASSLERDSTYNEQFF
TRBV28	TRBJ1-1	-	-	TGTGCCAGCAGTTTATTCAGGAGACTGAACACTGAAGCTTTCTTT	CASSLFRRLNTEAFF
TRBV19	TRBJ2-5	-	-	TGTGCCAGCAGCACGGGGCACTACCAAGAGACCCAGTACTTC	CASSTGHYQETQYF
TRBV27	TRBJ2-7	TRBD1	-	TGTGCCAGCAGTTGGGGGTCGGGGACAGGGCATAACGAGCAGTACTTC	CASSWGSGTGHNEQYF
TRBV5-1	TRBJ2-2	-	-	TGCGCCAGCAGCTTGGGCACCCGCACCGGGGAGCTGTTTTTT	CASSLGTRTGELFF
TRBV4-2	TRBJ2-4	-	-	TGTGCCAGCAGCCAAGATAGGGCGGGGGCCCTAGCCAAAAACATTCAGTACTTC	CASSQDRAGALAKNIQYF
TRBV21-1	TRBJ2-7	-	-	TGTGCCAGCAGCAAAGCGCCTCGTCTAGCGGGGGCCTACGAGCAGTACTTC	CASSKAPRLAGAYEQYF
TRBV6-1	TRBJ2-7	-	-	TGTGCCAGCAGTCCCGGGACTTTAAACTCCTACGAGCAGTACTTC	CASSPGTLNSYEQYF
TRBV19	TRBJ1-5	-	-	TGTGCCAGTAGTCTAAACGGACAGCTCAATCAGCCCCAGCATTTT	CASSLNGQLNQPQHF
TRBV5-1	TRBJ2-2	TRBD1	-	TGCGCCAGCAGCCCGACAGGGTACGGCAACACCGGGGAGCTGTTTTTT	CASSPTGYGNTGELFF
TRBV29-1	TRBJ1-1	-	-	TGCAGCGTTGAAGATCCGACCCGCTCGAACACTGAAGCTTTCTTT	CSVEDPTRSNTEAFF